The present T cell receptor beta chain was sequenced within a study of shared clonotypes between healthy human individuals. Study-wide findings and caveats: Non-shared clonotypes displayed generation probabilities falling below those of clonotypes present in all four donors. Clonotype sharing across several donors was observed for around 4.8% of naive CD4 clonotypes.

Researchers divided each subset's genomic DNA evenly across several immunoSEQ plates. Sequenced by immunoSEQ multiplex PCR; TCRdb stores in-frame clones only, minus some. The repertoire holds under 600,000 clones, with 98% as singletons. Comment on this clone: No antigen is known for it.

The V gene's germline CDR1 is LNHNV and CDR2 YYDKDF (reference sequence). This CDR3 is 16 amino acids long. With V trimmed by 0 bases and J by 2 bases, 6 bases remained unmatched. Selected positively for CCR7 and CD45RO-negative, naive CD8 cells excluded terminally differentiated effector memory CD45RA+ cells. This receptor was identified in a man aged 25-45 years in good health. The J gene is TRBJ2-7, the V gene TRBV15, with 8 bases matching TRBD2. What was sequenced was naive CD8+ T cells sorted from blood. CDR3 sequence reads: CATSRDRAGGPYEQYF. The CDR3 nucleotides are TGTGCCACCAGCAGAGATCGGGCGGGGGGCCCCTACGAGCAGTACTTC.